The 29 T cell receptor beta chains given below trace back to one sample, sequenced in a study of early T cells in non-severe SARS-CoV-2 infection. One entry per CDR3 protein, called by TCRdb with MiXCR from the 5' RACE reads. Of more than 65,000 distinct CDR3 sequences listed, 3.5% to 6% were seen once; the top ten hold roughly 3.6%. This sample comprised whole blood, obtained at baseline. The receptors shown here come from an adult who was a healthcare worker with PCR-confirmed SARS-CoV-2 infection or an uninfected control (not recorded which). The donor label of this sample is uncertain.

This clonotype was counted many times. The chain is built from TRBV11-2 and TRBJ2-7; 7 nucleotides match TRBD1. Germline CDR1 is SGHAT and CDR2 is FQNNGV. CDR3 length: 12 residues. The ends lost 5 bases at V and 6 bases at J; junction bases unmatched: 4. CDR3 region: CASSIDRVEQYF. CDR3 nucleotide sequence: TGTGCCAGCAGCATCGACAGGGTCGAGCAGTACTTC.

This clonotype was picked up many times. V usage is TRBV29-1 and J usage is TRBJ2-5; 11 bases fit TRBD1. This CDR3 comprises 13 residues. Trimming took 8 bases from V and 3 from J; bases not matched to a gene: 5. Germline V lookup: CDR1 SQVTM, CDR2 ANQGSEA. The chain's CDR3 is CSPWDRGKETQYF. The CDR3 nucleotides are TGCAGCCCCTGGGACAGGGGGAAAGAGACCCAGTACTTC.

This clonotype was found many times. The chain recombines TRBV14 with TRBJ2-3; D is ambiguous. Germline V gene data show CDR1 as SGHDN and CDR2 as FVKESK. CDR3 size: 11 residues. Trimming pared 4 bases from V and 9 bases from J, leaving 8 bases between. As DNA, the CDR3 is TGTGCCAGCAGCCCAGGTTTCACGCAGTATTTT. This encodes CASSPGFTQYF.

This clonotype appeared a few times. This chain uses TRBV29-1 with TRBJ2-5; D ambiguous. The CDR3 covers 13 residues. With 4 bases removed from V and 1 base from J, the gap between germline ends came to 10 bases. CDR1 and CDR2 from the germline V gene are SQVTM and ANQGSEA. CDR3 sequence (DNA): TGCAGCGTTGCTCAGCAAAGCCAAGAGACCCAGTACTTC. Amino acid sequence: CSVAQQSQETQYF. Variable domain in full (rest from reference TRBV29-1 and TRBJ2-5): SAVISQKPSRDICQRGTSLTIQCQVDSQVTMMFWYRQQPGQSLTLIATANQGSEATYESGFVIDKFPISRPNLTFSTLTVSNMSPEDSSIYLCSVAQQSQETQYFGPGTRLLVL.

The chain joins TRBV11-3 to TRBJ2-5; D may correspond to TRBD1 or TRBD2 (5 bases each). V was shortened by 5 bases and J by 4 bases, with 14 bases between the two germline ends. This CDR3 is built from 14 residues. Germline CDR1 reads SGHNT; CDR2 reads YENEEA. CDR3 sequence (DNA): TGTGCCAGCAGCGCCCCGGGGCTCCGAGAGACCCAGTACTTC. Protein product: CASSAPGLRETQYF.

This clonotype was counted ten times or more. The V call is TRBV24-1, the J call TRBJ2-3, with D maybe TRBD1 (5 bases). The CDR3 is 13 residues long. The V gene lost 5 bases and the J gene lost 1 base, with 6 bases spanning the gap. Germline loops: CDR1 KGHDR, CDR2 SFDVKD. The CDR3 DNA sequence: TGTGCCACCAGTGGCAGGGGCACAGATACGCAGTATTTT. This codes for CATSGRGTDTQYF.

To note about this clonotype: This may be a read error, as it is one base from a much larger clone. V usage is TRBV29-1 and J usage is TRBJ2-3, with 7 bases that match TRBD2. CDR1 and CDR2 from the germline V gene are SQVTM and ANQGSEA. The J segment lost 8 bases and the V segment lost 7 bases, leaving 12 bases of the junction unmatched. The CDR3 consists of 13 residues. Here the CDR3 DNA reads TGCAGCGCCCGCCCCCTAGCGGCAGGTACGCAGTATTTT. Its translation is CSARPLAAGTQYF.

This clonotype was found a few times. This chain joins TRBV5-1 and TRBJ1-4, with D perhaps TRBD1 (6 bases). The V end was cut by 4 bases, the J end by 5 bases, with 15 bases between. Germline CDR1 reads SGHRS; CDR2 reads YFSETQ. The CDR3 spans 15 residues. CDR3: CASSNFRGRNEKLFF. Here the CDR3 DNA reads TGCGCCAGCAGCAACTTCAGGGGCCGAAATGAAAAACTGTTTTTT.

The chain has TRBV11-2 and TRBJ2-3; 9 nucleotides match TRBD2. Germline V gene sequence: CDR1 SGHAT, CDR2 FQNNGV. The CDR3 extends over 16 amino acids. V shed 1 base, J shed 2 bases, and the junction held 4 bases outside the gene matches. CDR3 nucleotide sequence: TGTGCCAGCAGCTTAGGACTAGCGGATTTCACAGATACGCAGTATTTT. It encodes CASSLGLADFTDTQYF. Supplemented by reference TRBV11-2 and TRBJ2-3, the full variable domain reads EAGVAQSPRYKIIEKRQSVAFWCNPISGHATLYWYQQILGQGPKLLIQFQNNGVVDDSQLPKDRFSAERLKGVDSTLKIQPAKLEDSAVYLCASSLGLADFTDTQYFGPGTRLTVL.

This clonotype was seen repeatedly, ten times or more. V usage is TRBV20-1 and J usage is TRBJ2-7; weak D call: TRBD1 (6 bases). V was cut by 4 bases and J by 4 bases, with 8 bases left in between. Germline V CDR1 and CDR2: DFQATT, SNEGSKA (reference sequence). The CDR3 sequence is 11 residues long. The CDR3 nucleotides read TGCAGTGCTATGACAGGTTACGAGCAGTACTTC. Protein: CSAMTGYEQYF.

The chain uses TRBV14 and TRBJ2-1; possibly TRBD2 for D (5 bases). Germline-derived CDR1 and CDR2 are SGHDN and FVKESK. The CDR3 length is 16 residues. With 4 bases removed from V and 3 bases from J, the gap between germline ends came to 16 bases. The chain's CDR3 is CASSLDLYEGYNEQFF. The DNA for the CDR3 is TGTGCCAGCAGCCTAGACTTATACGAGGGCTACAATGAGCAGTTCTTC.

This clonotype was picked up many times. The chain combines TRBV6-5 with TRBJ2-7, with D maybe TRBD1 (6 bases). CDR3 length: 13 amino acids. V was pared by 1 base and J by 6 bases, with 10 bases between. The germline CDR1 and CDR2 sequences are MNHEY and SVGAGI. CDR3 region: CASSYWGQGEQYF. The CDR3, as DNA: TGTGCCAGCAGTTACTGGGGGCAAGGCGAGCAGTACTTC.

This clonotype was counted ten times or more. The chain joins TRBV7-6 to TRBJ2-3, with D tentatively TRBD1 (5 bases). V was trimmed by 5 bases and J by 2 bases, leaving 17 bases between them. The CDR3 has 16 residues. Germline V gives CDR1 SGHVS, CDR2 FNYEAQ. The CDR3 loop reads CASSRRPKGSTDTQYF. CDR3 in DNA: TGTGCCAGCAGCCGCCGTCCTAAGGGGTCCACAGATACGCAGTATTTT. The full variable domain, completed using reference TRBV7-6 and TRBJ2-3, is GAGVSQSPRYKVTKRGQDVALRCDPISGHVSLYWYRQALGQGPEFLTYFNYEAQQDKSGLPNDRFSAERPEGSISTLTIQRTEQRDSAMYRCASSRRPKGSTDTQYFGPGTRLTVL.

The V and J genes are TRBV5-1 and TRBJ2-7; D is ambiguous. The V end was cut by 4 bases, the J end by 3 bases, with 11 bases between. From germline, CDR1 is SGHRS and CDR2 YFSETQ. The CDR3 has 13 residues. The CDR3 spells CASSVWTDYEQYF. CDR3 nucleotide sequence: TGCGCCAGCAGCGTTTGGACGGACTACGAGCAGTACTTC.

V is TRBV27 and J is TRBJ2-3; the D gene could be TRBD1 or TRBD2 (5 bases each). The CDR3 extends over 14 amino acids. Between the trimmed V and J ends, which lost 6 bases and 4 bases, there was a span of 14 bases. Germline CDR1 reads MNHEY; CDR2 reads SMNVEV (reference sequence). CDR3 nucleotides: TGTGCCAGCAGCTTAACCGGGACCCCAGATACGCAGTATTTT. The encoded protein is CASSLTGTPDTQYF.

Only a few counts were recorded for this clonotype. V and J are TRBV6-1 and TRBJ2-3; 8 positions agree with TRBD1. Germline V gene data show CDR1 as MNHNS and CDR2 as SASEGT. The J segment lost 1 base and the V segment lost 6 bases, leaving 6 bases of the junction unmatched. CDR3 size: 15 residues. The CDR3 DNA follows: TGTGCCAGCAGCCCAGGGGGCTCCGGCACAGATACGCAGTATTTT. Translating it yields CASSPGGSGTDTQYF.

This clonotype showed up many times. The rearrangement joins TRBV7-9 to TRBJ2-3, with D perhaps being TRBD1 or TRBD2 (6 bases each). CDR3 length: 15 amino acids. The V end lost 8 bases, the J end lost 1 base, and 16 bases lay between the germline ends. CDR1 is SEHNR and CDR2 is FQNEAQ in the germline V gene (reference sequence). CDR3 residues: CASHSKGGGTDTQYF. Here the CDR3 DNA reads TGTGCCAGCCACTCGAAGGGGGGCGGCACAGATACGCAGTATTTT.

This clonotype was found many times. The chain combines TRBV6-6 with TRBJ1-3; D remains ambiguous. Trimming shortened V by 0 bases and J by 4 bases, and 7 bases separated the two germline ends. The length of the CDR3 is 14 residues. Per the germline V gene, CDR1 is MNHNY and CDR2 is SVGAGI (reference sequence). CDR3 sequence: CASSYSAAGNTIYF. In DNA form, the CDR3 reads TGTGCCAGCAGTTACTCGGCTGCGGGAAACACCATATATTTT.

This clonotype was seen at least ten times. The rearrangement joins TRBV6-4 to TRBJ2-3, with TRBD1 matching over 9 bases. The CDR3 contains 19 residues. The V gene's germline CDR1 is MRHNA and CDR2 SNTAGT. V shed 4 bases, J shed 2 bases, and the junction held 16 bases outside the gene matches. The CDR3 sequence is CASSASSWTGTGHTDTQYF. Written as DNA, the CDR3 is TGTGCCAGCAGTGCGTCCTCCTGGACCGGGACAGGGCACACAGATACGCAGTATTTT.

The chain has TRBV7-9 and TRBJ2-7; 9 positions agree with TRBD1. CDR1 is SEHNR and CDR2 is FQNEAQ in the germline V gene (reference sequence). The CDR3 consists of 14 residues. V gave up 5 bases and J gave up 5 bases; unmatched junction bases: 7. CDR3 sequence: CASSLRDREDEQYF. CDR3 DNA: TGTGCCAGCAGCCTCCGGGACAGGGAGGACGAGCAGTACTTC. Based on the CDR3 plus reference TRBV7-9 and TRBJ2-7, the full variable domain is DTGVSQNPRHKITKRGQNVTFRCDPISEHNRLYWYRQTLGQGPEFLTYFQNEAQLEKSRLLSDRFSAERPKGSFSTLEIQRTEQGDSAMYLCASSLRDREDEQYFGPGTRLTVT.

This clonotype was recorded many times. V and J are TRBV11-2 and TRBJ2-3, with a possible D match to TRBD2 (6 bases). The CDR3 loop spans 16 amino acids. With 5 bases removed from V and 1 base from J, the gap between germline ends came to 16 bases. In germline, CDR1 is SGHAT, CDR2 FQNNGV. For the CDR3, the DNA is TGTGCCAGCAGCAGCGTGACTAGTCGGGGCACAGATACGCAGTATTTT. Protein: CASSSVTSRGTDTQYF.

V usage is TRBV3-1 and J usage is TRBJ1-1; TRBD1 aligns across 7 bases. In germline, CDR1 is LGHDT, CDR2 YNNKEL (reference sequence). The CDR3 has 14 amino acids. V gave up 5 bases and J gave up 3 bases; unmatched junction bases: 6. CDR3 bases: TGTGCCAGCAGCGAGAGTGACAGGGACACTGAAGCTTTCTTT. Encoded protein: CASSESDRDTEAFF.

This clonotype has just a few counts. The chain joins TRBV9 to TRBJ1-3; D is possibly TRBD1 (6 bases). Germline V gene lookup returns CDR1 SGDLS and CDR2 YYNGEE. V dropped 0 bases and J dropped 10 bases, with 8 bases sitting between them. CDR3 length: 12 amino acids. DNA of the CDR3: TGTGCCAGCAGCGTAGATCAGGGGACCATATATTTT. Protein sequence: CASSVDQGTIYF. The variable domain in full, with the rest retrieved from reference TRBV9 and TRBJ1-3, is DSGVTQTPKHLITATGQRVTLRCSPRSGDLSVYWYQQSLDQGLQFLIQYYNGEERAKGNILERFSAQQFPDLHSELNLSSLELGDSALYFCASSVDQGTIYFGEGSWLTVV.

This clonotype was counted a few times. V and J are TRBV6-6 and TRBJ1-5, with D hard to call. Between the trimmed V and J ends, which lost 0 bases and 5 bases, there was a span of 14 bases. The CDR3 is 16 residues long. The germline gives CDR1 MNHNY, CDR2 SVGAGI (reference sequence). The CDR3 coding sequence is TGTGCCAGCAGTTACTCAGGGCAGAATAAAGATCAGCCCCAGCATTTT. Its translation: CASSYSGQNKDQPQHF.

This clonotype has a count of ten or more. CDR3 region: CASRHTGPGREQYF. Written as DNA, the CDR3 is TGTGCCAGCAGGCACACTGGGCCGGGTAGGGAGCAGTACTTC. The chain has TRBV28 and TRBJ2-7; D is undetermined. Germline lookup yields CDR1 MDHEN and CDR2 SYDVKM. The CDR3 runs 14 residues. The ends were cut back, 6 bases at V and 7 bases at J, with 19 bases in the middle.

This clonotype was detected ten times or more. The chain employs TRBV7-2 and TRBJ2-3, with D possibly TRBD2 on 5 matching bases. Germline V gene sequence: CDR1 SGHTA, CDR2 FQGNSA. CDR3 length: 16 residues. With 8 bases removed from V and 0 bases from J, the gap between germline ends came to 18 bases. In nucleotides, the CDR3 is TGTGCCAGCTCTCAGGCTCTAGAGCGGAGCACAGATACGCAGTATTTT. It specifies CASSQALERSTDTQYF.

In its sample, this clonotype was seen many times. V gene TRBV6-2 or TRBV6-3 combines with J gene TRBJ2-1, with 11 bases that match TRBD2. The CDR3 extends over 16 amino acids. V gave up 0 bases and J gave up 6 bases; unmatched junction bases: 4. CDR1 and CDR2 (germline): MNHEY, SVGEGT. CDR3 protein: CASSYSTLAGGNEQFF. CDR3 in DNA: TGTGCCAGCAGTTACTCGACTCTAGCGGGGGGCAATGAGCAGTTCTTC.

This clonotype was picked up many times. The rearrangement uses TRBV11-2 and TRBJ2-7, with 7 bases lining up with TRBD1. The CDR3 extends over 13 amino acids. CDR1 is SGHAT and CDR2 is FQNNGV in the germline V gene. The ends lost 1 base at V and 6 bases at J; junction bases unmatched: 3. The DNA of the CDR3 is TGTGCCAGCAGCTTAGTTAGGGGGCTCGAGCAGTACTTC. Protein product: CASSLVRGLEQYF.

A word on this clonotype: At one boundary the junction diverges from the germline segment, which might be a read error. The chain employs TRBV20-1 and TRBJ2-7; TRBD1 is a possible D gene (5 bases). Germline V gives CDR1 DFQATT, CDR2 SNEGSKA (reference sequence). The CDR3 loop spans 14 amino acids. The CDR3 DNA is TGCAGTGCTAGAGATCAGGGCTGGGCTGAAGAGCGGTACTTC. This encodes CSARDQGWAEERYF.